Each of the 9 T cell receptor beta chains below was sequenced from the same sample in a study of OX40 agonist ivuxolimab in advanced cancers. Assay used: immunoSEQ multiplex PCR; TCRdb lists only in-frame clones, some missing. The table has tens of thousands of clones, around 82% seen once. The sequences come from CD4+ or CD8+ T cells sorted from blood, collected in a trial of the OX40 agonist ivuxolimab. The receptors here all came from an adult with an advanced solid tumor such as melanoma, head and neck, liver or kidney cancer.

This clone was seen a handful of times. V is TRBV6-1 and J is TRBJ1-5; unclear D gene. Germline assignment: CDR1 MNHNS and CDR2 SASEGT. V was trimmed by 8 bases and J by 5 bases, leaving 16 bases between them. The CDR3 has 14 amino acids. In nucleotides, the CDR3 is TGTGCCAGCTCACTTCGGGGTTATGATCAGCCCCAGCATTTT. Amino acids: CASSLRGYDQPQHF.

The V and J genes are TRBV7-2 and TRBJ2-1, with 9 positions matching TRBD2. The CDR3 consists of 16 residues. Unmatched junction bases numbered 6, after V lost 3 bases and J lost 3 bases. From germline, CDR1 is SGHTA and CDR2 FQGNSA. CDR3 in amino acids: CASSFSGLARYNEQFF. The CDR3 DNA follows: TGTGCCAGCAGCTTCTCGGGACTAGCCCGCTACAATGAGCAGTTCTTC.

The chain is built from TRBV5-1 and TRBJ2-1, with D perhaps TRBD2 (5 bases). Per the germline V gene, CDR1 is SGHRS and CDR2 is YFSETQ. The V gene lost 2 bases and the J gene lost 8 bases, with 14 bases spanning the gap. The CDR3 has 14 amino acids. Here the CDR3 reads CASSFASTVDEQFF. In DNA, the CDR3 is TGCGCCAGCAGCTTCGCTAGCACGGTGGATGAGCAGTTCTTC.

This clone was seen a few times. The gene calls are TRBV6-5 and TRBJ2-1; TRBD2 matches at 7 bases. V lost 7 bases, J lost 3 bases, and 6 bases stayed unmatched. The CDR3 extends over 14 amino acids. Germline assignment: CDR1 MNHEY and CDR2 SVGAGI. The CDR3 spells CASKNGGIYNEQFF. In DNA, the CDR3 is TGTGCCAGCAAAAACGGGGGGATCTACAATGAGCAGTTCTTC.

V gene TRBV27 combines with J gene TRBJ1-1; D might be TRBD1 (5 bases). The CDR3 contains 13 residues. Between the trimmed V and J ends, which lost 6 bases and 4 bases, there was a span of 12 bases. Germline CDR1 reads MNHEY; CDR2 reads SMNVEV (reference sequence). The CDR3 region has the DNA TGTGCCAGCAGGGGGGGAGGTAGCACTGAAGCTTTCTTT. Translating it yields CASRGGGSTEAFF.

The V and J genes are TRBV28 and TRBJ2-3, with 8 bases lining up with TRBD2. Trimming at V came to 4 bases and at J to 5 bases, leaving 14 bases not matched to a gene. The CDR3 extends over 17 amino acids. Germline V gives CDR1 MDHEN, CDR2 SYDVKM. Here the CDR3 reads CASSSPSRGGAKDTQYF. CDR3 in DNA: TGTGCCAGCAGTTCCCCCTCTCGGGGGGGGGCGAAAGATACGCAGTATTTT.

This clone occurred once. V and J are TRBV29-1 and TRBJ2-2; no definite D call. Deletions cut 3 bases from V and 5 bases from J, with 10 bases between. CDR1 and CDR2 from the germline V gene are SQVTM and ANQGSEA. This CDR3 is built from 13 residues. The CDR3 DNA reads TGCAGCGTTGATTCAGAAGCGACCGGGGAGCTGTTTTTT. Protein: CSVDSEATGELFF.

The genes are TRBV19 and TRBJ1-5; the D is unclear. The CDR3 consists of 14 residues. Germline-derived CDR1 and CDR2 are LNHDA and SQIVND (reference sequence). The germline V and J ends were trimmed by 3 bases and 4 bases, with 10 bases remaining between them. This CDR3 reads CASSMIRRNQPQHF. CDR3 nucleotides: TGTGCCAGTAGTATGATTCGTAGAAATCAGCCCCAGCATTTT.

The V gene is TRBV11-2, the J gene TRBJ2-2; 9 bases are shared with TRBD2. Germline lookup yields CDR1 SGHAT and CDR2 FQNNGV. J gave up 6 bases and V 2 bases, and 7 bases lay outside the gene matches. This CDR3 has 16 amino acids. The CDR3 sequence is CASSLFPREGPGELFF. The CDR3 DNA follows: TGTGCCAGCAGCTTATTTCCGCGGGAGGGCCCCGGGGAGCTGTTTTTT.